These 20 T cell receptor beta chains came from one sample sequenced in a study of post-analysis software for immune sequencing data. The library was made from cDNA and included unique molecular identifiers. TCRdb reanalysed the PCR reads using MiXCR and keeps one entry per CDR3 protein. This table has more than 450,000 distinct CDR3 sequences, 44% appearing once. Their antigens are not known. Whole-study results and caveats: Five TRBV segments, including TRBV5-6, TRBV5-1 and TRBV20-1, were more frequent in patients than controls.

The sample taken for sequencing was blood. Receptor source: a girl aged 5 to 17 with multiple sclerosis.

This clonotype was seen many times. This chain joins TRBV7-6 and TRBJ1-1; no firm D call. Germline loops: CDR1 SGHVS, CDR2 FNYEAQ. V lost 1 base and J 7 bases, leaving 10 bases between the germline ends. This CDR3 has 13 residues. CDR3 in amino acids: CASSLDGVGEAFF. The DNA for the CDR3 is TGTGCCAGCAGCTTAGATGGGGTGGGTGAAGCTTTCTTT.

The V call is TRBV5-1, the J call TRBJ2-6, with TRBD2 as a possible D gene (5 bases). The CDR3 is made up of 16 amino acids. V dropped 0 bases and J dropped 1 base, with 8 bases sitting between them. CDR1 is SGHRS and CDR2 is YFSETQ in the germline V gene. CDR3 sequence: CASSLARGSGANVLTF. The CDR3 DNA sequence: TGCGCCAGCAGCTTGGCGAGAGGGTCTGGGGCCAACGTCCTGACTTTC.

This chain links TRBV12-3 or TRBV12-4 with TRBJ2-1, with D possibly being TRBD1 (5 bases). V was pared by 6 bases and J by 2 bases, with 11 bases between. This CDR3 region has 14 residues. CDR3 bases: TGTGCCAGCAGCCTGGGGCGGACCTACAATGAGCAGTTCTTC. Translation: CASSLGRTYNEQFF.

J is TRBJ2-1 and V is TRBV4-1; D not certain. V was cut by 0 bases and J by 1 base, with 10 bases left in between. The V gene's germline CDR1 is MGHRA and CDR2 YSYEKL. This CDR3 spans 16 amino acids. Written as DNA, the CDR3 is TGCGCCAGCAGCCAAGAGAGCCTGCATTCCTACAATGAGCAGTTCTTC. The encoded protein is CASSQESLHSYNEQFF.

The V gene is TRBV20-1, the J gene TRBJ2-5; D uncertain. Judging by the DNA end, TRBJ2-7 fits better; the J call may be wrong. This CDR3 has 14 amino acids. Germline loops: CDR1 DFQATT, CDR2 SNEGSKA (reference sequence). As DNA, the CDR3 is TGCAGTGCTAGCGGGCGGCCCAGCTCCTACGAGCAGTACTTC. This gives the protein CSASGRPSSYEQYF.

This chain connects TRBV4-2 to TRBJ1-4, with TRBD1 as a possible D gene (6 bases). The J call may be faulty, since TRBJ2-2 better matches the DNA end. The V gene's germline CDR1 is LGHNA and CDR2 YNFKEQ. This CDR3 contains 16 residues. The CDR3 DNA reads TGTGCCAGCAGCCAAGATTGGGGGCCGAACACCGGGGAGCTGTTTTTT. Protein: CASSQDWGPNTGELFF.

This chain uses TRBV20-1 with TRBJ2-6, with 7 bases identical to TRBD1. V gave up 5 bases and J gave up 2 bases; unmatched junction bases: 3. The CDR3 has 14 amino acids. Germline V lookup: CDR1 DFQATT, CDR2 SNEGSKA (reference sequence). The CDR3 region is CSAPDRAGANVLTF. Written as DNA, the CDR3 is TGCAGTGCTCCAGACAGGGCTGGGGCCAACGTCCTGACTTTC.

As concerns this clonotype: Given a much more abundant clone one base away, this may be a read error. The rearrangement joins TRBV5-1 to TRBJ2-7; no clear D gene. Germline loops: CDR1 SGHRS, CDR2 YFSETQ. This CDR3 region has 14 residues. Written as DNA, the CDR3 is TGCGCCGGCAGCTTGGCCACCAGATCCTACGAGCAGTACTTC. This encodes CAGSLATRSYEQYF.

The chain is built from TRBV7-3 and TRBJ2-5, with unresolved D. The CDR3 covers 14 residues. Germline CDR1 and CDR2: SGHTA and FQGTGA. V was clipped by 5 bases and J by 1 base, with 11 bases between them. CDR3 nucleotides: TGTGCCAGCAGCCTCTCCTCCTCCCAAGAGACCCAGTACTTC. The encoded protein is CASSLSSSQETQYF.

The table lists this clonotype with a few counts. V and J are TRBV20-1 and TRBJ2-3; 8 bases match TRBD1. The CDR3 is 14 amino acids. CDR1 and CDR2 (germline): DFQATT, SNEGSKA (reference sequence). J lost 4 bases, V lost 0 bases, and 3 bases had no gene match. The CDR3 loop reads CSARDQGASDTQYF. The CDR3 DNA follows: TGCAGTGCTAGAGATCAGGGGGCGTCAGATACGCAGTATTTT.

This clonotype was seen a few times. The chain is built from TRBV20-1 and TRBJ2-5, with D uncertain. Germline assignment: CDR1 DFQATT and CDR2 SNEGSKA (reference sequence). The CDR3 totals 14 residues. V was trimmed by 4 bases and J by 2 bases, leaving 14 bases between them. In nucleotides, the CDR3 is TGCAGTGCTATCCCGGAAGGATGGCAAGAGACCCAGTACTTC. Protein sequence: CSAIPEGWQETQYF.

The chain employs TRBV7-9 and TRBJ2-1; a weak D match, TRBD1 (6 bases). V was trimmed by 7 bases and J by 0 bases, leaving 13 bases between them. The CDR3 has 15 amino acids. Germline-derived CDR1 and CDR2 are SEHNR and FQNEAQ (reference sequence). The CDR3 nucleotides are TGTGCCAGCAATACCCAGGGGAGCTCCTACAATGAGCAGTTCTTC. Its translation is CASNTQGSSYNEQFF.

This chain uses TRBV11-3 with TRBJ2-1, with D uncertain. CDR1 is SGHNT and CDR2 is YENEEA in the germline V gene. The ends were cut back, 3 bases at V and 2 bases at J, with 8 bases in the middle. This CDR3 has 14 residues. CDR3 sequence (DNA): TGTGCCAGCAGCTTGTCATTTACCTACAATGAGCAGTTCTTC. It is translated as CASSLSFTYNEQFF.

This chain links TRBV12-3 or TRBV12-4 with TRBJ1-1, with 7 bases aligning to TRBD1. CDR3 size: 11 residues. Trimming cost V 8 bases and J 8 bases; bases outside gene matches: 5. The CDR3 protein is CASHRGREAFF. DNA of the CDR3: TGTGCCAGCCACAGGGGACGCGAAGCTTTCTTT.

The chain recombines TRBV29-1 with TRBJ2-1; 9 bases fit TRBD1. Germline V lookup: CDR1 SQVTM, CDR2 ANQGSEA. The CDR3 runs to 13 residues. J gave up 9 bases and V 5 bases, and 8 bases lay outside the gene matches. The CDR3 bases are TGCAGCGTTCCGAGGACAGGGGATACTGAGCAGTTCTTC. Residues: CSVPRTGDTEQFF.

There are a few counts of this clonotype. J is TRBJ2-5 and V is TRBV7-8; weak D call: TRBD1 (5 bases). Germline V CDR1 and CDR2: SGHVS, FQNEAQ. The CDR3 runs 13 residues. Trimming pared 2 bases from V and 8 bases from J, leaving 12 bases between. CDR3 DNA sequence: TGTGCCAGCAGCTTATCCAGGGTCGAAACCCAGTACTTC. Encoded protein: CASSLSRVETQYF.

This chain connects TRBV7-8 to TRBJ2-4; no clear D gene. Between the trimmed V and J ends, which lost 3 bases and 0 bases, there was a span of 6 bases. The CDR3 consists of 14 residues. In germline, CDR1 is SGHVS, CDR2 FQNEAQ. CDR3 residues: CASSFVTAKNIQYF. The CDR3 DNA reads TGTGCCAGCAGCTTCGTAACAGCCAAAAACATTCAGTACTTC.

The chain links TRBV12-3 or TRBV12-4 to TRBJ2-5, with TRBD2 matching over 8 bases. CDR3 size: 15 residues. After removal of 6 bases from V and 1 base from J, the junction contained 7 bases not matched to a gene. Here the CDR3 reads CASSLNGGGQETQYF. The CDR3 nucleotides read TGTGCCAGCAGCCTTAACGGGGGGGGCCAAGAGACCCAGTACTTC.

The chain is built from TRBV20-1 and TRBJ2-3; 9 nucleotides match TRBD2. V was clipped by 3 bases and J by 5 bases; unmatched bases: 12. The CDR3 has 16 amino acids. The germline V gene has CDR1 DFQATT and CDR2 SNEGSKA (reference sequence). The CDR3 loop is CSARPPAGGFQDTQYF. The CDR3 DNA follows: TGCAGTGCTAGGCCACCTGCGGGGGGGTTTCAAGATACGCAGTATTTT.

This clonotype was seen only a few times. J is TRBJ2-7 and V is TRBV7-2; 10 bases match TRBD2. The CDR3 spans 16 residues. Per the germline V gene, CDR1 is SGHTA and CDR2 is FQGNSA. V was pared by 0 bases and J by 4 bases, with 6 bases of the junction left unmatched. This CDR3 reads CASSLAAGGPRYEQYF. Here the CDR3 DNA reads TGTGCCAGCAGCTTAGCAGCGGGAGGGCCTCGGTACGAGCAGTACTTC.